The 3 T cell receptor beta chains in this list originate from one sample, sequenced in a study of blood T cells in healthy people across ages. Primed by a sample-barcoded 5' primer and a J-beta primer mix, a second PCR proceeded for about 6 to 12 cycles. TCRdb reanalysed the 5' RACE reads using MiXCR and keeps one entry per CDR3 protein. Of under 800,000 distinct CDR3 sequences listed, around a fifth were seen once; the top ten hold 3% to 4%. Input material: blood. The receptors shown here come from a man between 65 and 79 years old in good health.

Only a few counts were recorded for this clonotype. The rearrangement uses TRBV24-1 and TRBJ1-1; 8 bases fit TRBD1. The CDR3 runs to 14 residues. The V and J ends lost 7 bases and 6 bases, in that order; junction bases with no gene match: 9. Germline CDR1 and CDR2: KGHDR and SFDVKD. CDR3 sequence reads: CATRPTGESPEAFF. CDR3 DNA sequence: TGTGCCACCAGGCCGACAGGGGAAAGCCCTGAAGCTTTCTTT.

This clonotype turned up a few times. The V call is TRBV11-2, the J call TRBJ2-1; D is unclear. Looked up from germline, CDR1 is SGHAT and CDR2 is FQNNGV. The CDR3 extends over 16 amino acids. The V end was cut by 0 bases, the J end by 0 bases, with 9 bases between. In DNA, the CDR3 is TGTGCCAGCAGCTTAGATCCGGTCAGCTCCTACAATGAGCAGTTCTTC. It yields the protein CASSLDPVSSYNEQFF.

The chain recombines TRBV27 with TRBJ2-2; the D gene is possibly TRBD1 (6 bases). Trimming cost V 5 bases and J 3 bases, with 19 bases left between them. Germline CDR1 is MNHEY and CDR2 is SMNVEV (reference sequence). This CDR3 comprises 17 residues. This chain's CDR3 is CASSPNFKTGDTGELFF. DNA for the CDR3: TGTGCCAGCAGTCCGAACTTTAAGACAGGAGACACCGGGGAGCTGTTTTTT.